This T cell receptor beta chain was identified in a study of T cell responses to AZD1222 COVID-19 vaccine. General study findings and limits: Unmutated regions of variants are reportedly targeted by nearly half of spike-specific TCRs. Females made up more of the donors, who were largely white British, and clonal diversity may have come out too low. Distributed over spike, vaccine-associated CD4 TCRs predominated at 160-218 and 743-854.

With regard to this clone: Its target is not known.

Sequenced by immunoSEQ multiplex PCR; TCRdb stores in-frame clones only, minus some. The sample includes 130,000 to 150,000 clones, roughly 90% of them seen just once. The CDR3 loop spans 20 amino acids. Per the germline V gene, CDR1 is LNHDA and CDR2 is SQIVND (reference sequence). The V gene end was trimmed by 2 bases and the J gene end by 4 bases; junction bases not matched to a gene: 18. The sequencing here drew on peripheral blood, taken on day 0 of AZD1222 vaccination. This sequence originates from an adult in good health. This chain uses TRBV19 with TRBJ2-7, with 12 bases matching TRBD1. CDR3 bases: TGTGCCAGTAGTATACTGGCCCGTCCTCCGGGACAGGGGGCATCATACGAGCAGTACTTC. This encodes CASSILARPPGQGASYEQYF.